The entry below describes one T cell receptor beta chain. What this receptor recognizes is not known. The sample holds no much larger clone one base away, and base qualities are not on file. TCRbeta CDR3 regions were amplified from genomic DNA by means of the immunoSEQ Assay, a bias-controlled multiplex PCR. Regarding the original processing steps: Nucleated cell counts per sample were estimated from amplification of reference gene primers within the assay. To quantify the absolute abundance of each unique TCRbeta CDR3 rearrangement, sequence reads were collapsed and filtered. For each sample, productive Simpson clonality was calculated as the square root of Simpson's diversity index across productive rearrangements. This is the immuneACCESS table as TCRdb keeps it, with only in-frame sequences that have V and J called. A part of the clones is gone; compared with another copy, unresolved V genes explain less than half, and the rest is unexplained. The V and J calls and clone size were taken over from that table, and D and trimming were inferred from the DNA. The sample records roughly 250,000 clones, 80% to 90% of which are singletons. The leading ten clones occupy 9.5% to 15% of the sample.

The germline V gene encodes CDR1 LGHNA and CDR2 YNFKEQ. The CDR3 covers 14 residues, taking in both the cysteine and the phenylalanine. Solely the CDR3 DNA is kept, with 42 bases framed from the first base. V is shortened by 6 bases, J by 4 bases, and the region joining them spans 13 bases. In Seattle, one collaborating source enrolled patients while the infection was active and tracked those patients longitudinally over the course of disease. Each collaborating institution followed its own protocols to collect whole blood in K2EDTA tubes. For TCRbeta analysis, collaborators shipped samples as frozen whole blood, isolated PBMCs, or DNA extracted from either of those sample types. This sample stems from a study of blood T cell repertoires in COVID-19 (dated by TCRdb to the early 2020s). With regard to the full study: The collaborator samples originated in the United States, Italy and Spain and spanned the acute and convalescent phases of COVID-19. The prospective study material was composed of cDNA or gDNA derived from T cells, B-cell-depleted T cells, or PBMCs. The dataset comprised deeply sampled blood TCRbeta repertoires from subjects exposed to, actively infected with, or recovered from COVID-19. A freely available public database, intended as a resource for researchers studying the immune response to SARS-CoV-2, is where the repertoires were released. Samples came from the ongoing ImmuneRACE study (first 160 participants) plus 1,254 subjects from 6 global collaborators. A de-identified subject ID, COVID-19 status, age in years and sex were almost always included in the sample metadata. Where available, HLA class I and class II types were obtained from metadata supplied by the sample provider rather than from assay-based typing.

On the study overall, not on this receptor specifically: Clinical and demographic metadata were provided uncurated, with the amount varying by source and participant.

The chain is assembled from TRBV4-2 and TRBJ2-1, with a weak D call of TRBD2 (6 bases match). Material: peripheral blood. The source is a young woman with COVID-19, enrolled during active disease. The sequence in DNA is TGTGCCAGCAGGCCGGGAGTCAGGTACAATGAGCAGTTCTTC. Its product reads: CASRPGVRYNEQFF.